This TCR beta chain was sequenced in a study of blood T cell repertoires in COVID-19. Overall study: PBMCs, B-cell-depleted T cells, or T cells provided the cDNA or gDNA that made up the material.

Data came from immunoSEQ multiplex PCR; TCRdb stores just in-frame clones and leaves some out. The data contain about 180,000 clones, around 77% of them singletons. CDR1 SGHRS and CDR2 YFSETQ come from the germline V gene. CDR3 length: 15 amino acids. V lost 2 bases and J 6 bases, leaving 15 bases between the germline ends. The source of this sequence is a man aged 65 to 79 with active or convalescent COVID-19. The rearrangement uses TRBV5-1 and TRBJ2-1; possible D gene TRBD2, 5 bases. Sequencing used peripheral blood. The CDR3 bases are TGCGCCAGCAGCTTTGGAGTAATCGGAGGCAATGAGCAGTTCTTC. Protein: CASSFGVIGGNEQFF.